This T cell receptor (beta chain) was sequenced during a study of CD8+ T cells in alopecia areata. As to treatment: oral pan-JAK inhibitor, 5-10 mg twice daily. RNA extraction was followed by reverse transcription into cDNA, which acted as the sequencing template. Clones were read by immunoSEQ multiplex PCR, and TCRdb kept only the in-frame ones, dropping some. Found here are over 70,000 clones, 60% to 70% of them singletons; the top ten hold 20% to 30%. The CDR3 runs to 15 residues. The ends lost 3 bases at V and 8 bases at J; junction bases unmatched: 8. The V gene's germline CDR1 is LGHNA and CDR2 YSLEER.

Sequencing used CD8+ T cells sorted from blood, obtained at week 24, from a patient treated with tofacitinib. The clonotype comes from a human donor with alopecia areata. J is TRBJ1-4 and V is TRBV4-3, with 8 bases lining up with TRBD1. The chain's CDR3 is CASSQGTGREEKLFF. The CDR3 DNA reads as TGCGCCAGCAGCCAGGGGACAGGACGTGAGGAAAAACTGTTTTTT.